These T cell receptor beta chains were read from a single sample in a study of shared clonotypes between healthy human individuals. The table came from immunoSEQ multiplex PCR; TCRdb's copy has only in-frame clones and leaves some out. The sample yields millions of clones, roughly 91% seen once. Sequences were obtained from naive CD8+ T cells from PBMCs. The receptors shown here come from a young man in good health. Some clones in this sample may be carry-over from other donors' samples. CDR3s include the opening cysteine and the closing phenylalanine or tryptophan. D genes are given only for firm matches. Part of the rows lack a size; the others show once, few, many or a class for expanded clones.

TRBJ2-3	TRBV7-9	TRBD2	.	CASSGRTLTDTQYF	TGTGCCAGTAGCGGGAGGACCTTGACAGATACGCAGTATTTT
TRBJ2-1	TRBV11-2	TRBD2	.	CASSLTGLAGGEQFF	TGTGCCAGCAGCTTGACAGGGCTAGCGGGAGGTGAGCAGTTCTTC
TRBJ2-1	TRBV27	.	.	CASRHPGSYNEQFF	TGTGCCAGCAGACACCCCGGCAGCTACAATGAGCAGTTCTTC
TRBJ1-4	TRBV7-9	TRBD1	.	CASSLVGDRGTNEKLFF	TGTGCCAGCAGCTTAGTGGGTGACAGGGGAACTAATGAAAAACTGTTTTTT
TRBJ2-5	TRBV27	TRBD2	.	CASSPRLAGGNQETQYF	TGTGCCAGCAGTCCTAGACTAGCGGGAGGCAACCAAGAGACCCAGTACTTC
TRBJ1-2	TRBV27	.	.	CASSGNYGYTF	TGTGCCAGCTCAGGGAACTATGGCTACACCTTC
TRBJ2-7	TRBV5-1	.	once	CASSPSSYEQYF	TGCGCCAGCAGTCCCTCCTCCTACGAGCAGTACTTC
TRBJ2-7	TRBV19	TRBD1	.	CASSIKLYGTGYF	TGTGCCAGTAGTATAAAACTGTACGGGACAGGGTACTTC
TRBJ2-6	TRBV30	TRBD1	.	CAWRNRGVSVLTF	TGTGCCTGGAGGAACAGGGGCGTCAGTGTCCTGACTTTC
TRBJ2-7	TRBV7-2	TRBD2	once	CASSLHRASGKYEQYF	TGTGCCAGCAGCCTCCACCGGGCTAGCGGGAAATACGAGCAGTACTTC
TRBJ2-7	TRBV7-2	TRBD2	.	CASSPIGTIYEQYF	TGTGCCAGCAGCCCGATCGGGACTATCTACGAGCAGTACTTC
TRBJ2-1	TRBV27	TRBD2	once	CASSLELAGGPAYNEQFF	TGTGCCAGCAGTCTGGAACTAGCGGGAGGCCCTGCCTACAATGAGCAGTTCTTC
TRBJ1-4	TRBV9	.	.	CASSVEGGLNEKLFF	TGTGCCAGCAGCGTAGAAGGCGGCCTGAATGAAAAACTGTTTTTT
TRBJ2-1	TRBV5-4	TRBD1	.	CASSSRTGGWDEQFF	TGTGCCAGCAGCTCGAGGACAGGGGGCTGGGATGAGCAGTTCTTC
TRBJ2-1	TRBV28	TRBD2	.	CASSPLAGGFYNEQFF	TGTGCCAGCAGTCCGCTAGCGGGAGGTTTTTACAATGAGCAGTTCTTC
TRBJ1-2	TRBV2	.	.	CASSDTPQGLDYGYTF	TGTGCCAGCAGTGATACCCCGCAGGGGTTGGACTATGGCTACACCTTC
TRBJ2-7	TRBV30	.	.	CAWSVQRISYEQYF	TGTGCCTGGAGTGTACAACGCATCTCCTACGAGCAGTACTTC
TRBJ2-1	TRBV5-4	.	.	CASSLGSNEQFF	TGTGCCAGCAGCTTGGGGAGTAATGAGCAGTTCTTC
TRBJ1-4	TRBV27	.	.	CASRALTLGWVGEKLFF	TGTGCCAGCAGGGCTTTGACCTTGGGCTGGGTGGGTGAAAAACTGTTTTTT
TRBJ1-1	TRBV6-5	.	.	CASRETLGWGSEAFF	TGTGCCAGCAGAGAAACCCTGGGGTGGGGCTCTGAAGCTTTCTTT
TRBJ2-2	TRBV28	.	.	CASNLVGDTGELFF	TGTGCCAGCAACCTAGTGGGAGACACCGGGGAGCTGTTTTTT
TRBJ2-1	TRBV27	TRBD2	.	CASSSGRGYNEQFF	TGTGCCAGCAGCAGCGGGAGGGGATACAATGAGCAGTTCTTC
TRBJ2-1	TRBV29-1	.	.	CSVLEVREQFF	TGCAGCGTTTTGGAAGTGCGTGAGCAGTTCTTC
TRBJ2-7	TRBV7-6	.	.	CASSLGTGFYEQYF	TGTGCCAGCAGCTTAGGGACGGGTTTCTACGAGCAGTACTTC
TRBJ1-2	TRBV30	.	.	CAWSTISGYTF	TGTGCCTGGAGTACGATAAGTGGCTACACCTTC
TRBJ2-7	TRBV28	.	.	CASSLSTAAVVSSYEQYF	TGTGCCAGCAGTTTATCAACAGCAGCGGTGGTTAGCTCCTACGAGCAGTACTTC
TRBJ2-7	TRBV4-1	.	.	CASSPRSAYEQYF	TGCGCCAGCAGCCCCAGAAGCGCCTACGAGCAGTACTTC
TRBJ1-1	TRBV27	.	.	CASSLARAGAEAFF	TGTGCCAGCAGTTTAGCGAGGGCAGGCGCTGAAGCTTTCTTT
TRBJ2-7	TRBV29-1	.	.	CSVEHGDRPYEQYF	TGCAGCGTTGAGCACGGGGATCGCCCCTACGAGCAGTACTTC
TRBJ2-1	TRBV29-1	TRBD2	.	CSVGTSGTKQFF	TGCAGCGTTGGTACAAGCGGGACCAAGCAGTTCTTC